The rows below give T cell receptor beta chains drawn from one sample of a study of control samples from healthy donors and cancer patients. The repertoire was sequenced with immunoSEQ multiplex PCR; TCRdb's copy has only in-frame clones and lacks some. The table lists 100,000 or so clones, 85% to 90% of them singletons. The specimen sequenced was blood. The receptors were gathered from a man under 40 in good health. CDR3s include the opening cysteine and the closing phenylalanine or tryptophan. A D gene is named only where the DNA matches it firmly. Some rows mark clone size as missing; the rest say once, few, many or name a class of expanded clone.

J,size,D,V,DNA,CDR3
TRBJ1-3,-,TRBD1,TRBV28,TGTGCCAGCAGGGATACAGGGGGCTCTGGAAACACCATATATTTT,CASRDTGGSGNTIYF
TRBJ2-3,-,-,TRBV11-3,TGTGCCAGCAGCTTAGGTCACTTAACAGATACGCAGTATTTT,CASSLGHLTDTQYF
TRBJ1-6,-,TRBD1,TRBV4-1,TGCGCCAGCAGCCAATGGACAGGTATTGGTTCACCCCTCCACTTT,CASSQWTGIGSPLHF
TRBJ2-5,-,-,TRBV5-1,TGCGCCAGCAGCTTTAAGGAGACCCAGTACTTC,CASSFKETQYF
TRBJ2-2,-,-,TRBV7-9,TGTGCCAGCAGCCCGACGACGGCCGGGGAGCTGTTTTTT,CASSPTTAGELFF
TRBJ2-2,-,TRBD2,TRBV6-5,TGTTCCGCGACTAGCGGGGTCACCGGGGAGCTGTTTTTT,CSATSGVTGELFF
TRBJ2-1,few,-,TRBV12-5,TGTGCTAGTAACCGTGAGCCAGCTTACAATGAGCAGTTCTTC,CASNREPAYNEQFF
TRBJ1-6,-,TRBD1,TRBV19,TGTGCCAGTAATACCCGGGACAGGGGAAATTCACCCCTCCACTTT,CASNTRDRGNSPLHF
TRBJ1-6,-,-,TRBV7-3,TGTGCCAGCAACCCCCCCCCGAGGGAACTATATAATTCACCCCTCCACTTT,CASNPPPRELYNSPLHF
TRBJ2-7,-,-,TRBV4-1,TGCGCCAGCAGCCTCCGCTCGGCGGGCGACTACGAGCAGTACTTC,CASSLRSAGDYEQYF
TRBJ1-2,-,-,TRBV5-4,TGTGCCAGCAGCTCCGGGACGCCTCTTTACTATGGCTACACCTTC,CASSSGTPLYYGYTF
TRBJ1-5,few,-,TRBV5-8,TGTGCCAGCAGCTTCGGCCAGCAAAATCAGCCCCAGCATTTT,CASSFGQQNQPQHF
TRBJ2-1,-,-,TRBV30,TGTGCCTGGAGTGTACTAGAGGGCAATGAGCAGTTCTTC,CAWSVLEGNEQFF
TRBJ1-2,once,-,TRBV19,TGTGCCAGTAGTACCAGGGAAGCGTTGTATGGCTACACCTTC,CASSTREALYGYTF
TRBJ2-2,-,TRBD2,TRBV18,TGTGCCAGCTCACCACGGTTCCAGGCGGGGGCCGGGGAGCTGTTTTTT,CASSPRFQAGAGELFF
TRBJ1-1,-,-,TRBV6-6,TGTGCCAGCAGTTACTCGCGGCCCGGGGGGAACACTGAAGCTTTCTTT,CASSYSRPGGNTEAFF
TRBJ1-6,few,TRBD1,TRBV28,TGTGCCGTACAGCGGGAGGACAGGGGTCCCACCCGGGACTTT,CAVQREDRGPTRDF
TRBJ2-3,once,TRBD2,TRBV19,TGTGCCAGTAGAGGGTCGGGGGGGGATACGCAGTATTTT,CASRGSGGDTQYF
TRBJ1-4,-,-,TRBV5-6,TGTGCCAGCAGCCAAAGGCCTAATGAAAAACTGTTTTTT,CASSQRPNEKLFF
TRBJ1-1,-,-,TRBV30,TGTGCCTGGCGGCAGGGGCCGAACACTGAAGCTTTCTTT,CAWRQGPNTEAFF
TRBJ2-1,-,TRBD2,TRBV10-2,TGCGCCAGCAGTGAGGGGACTAGCGGACACAATGAGCAGTTCTTC,CASSEGTSGHNEQFF
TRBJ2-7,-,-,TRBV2,TGTGCCAGCAGGTCAGGGGAGTCCTACGAGCAGTACTTC,CASRSGESYEQYF
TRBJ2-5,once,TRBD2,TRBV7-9,TGTGCCAGCAGCCCTAGCGGGACTAGCGCTGGGGAGACCCAGTACTTC,CASSPSGTSAGETQYF
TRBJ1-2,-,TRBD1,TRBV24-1,TGTGCCACCAGTGATACCGGACAGGGGCTTCGTGGCTACACCTTC,CATSDTGQGLRGYTF
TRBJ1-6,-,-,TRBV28,TGTGCCAGCAGAACGGGGTCGATTAGCTCCTATAATTCACCCCTCCACTTT,CASRTGSISSYNSPLHF
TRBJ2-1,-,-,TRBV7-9,TGTGCCAGCAGCCCCCCCGGTAGCAGCTCCTACAATGAGCAGTTCTTC,CASSPPGSSSYNEQFF
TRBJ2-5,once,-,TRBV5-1,TGCGCCAGCAGCTTTTCCGGGACGAACCAAGAGACCCAGTACTTC,CASSFSGTNQETQYF
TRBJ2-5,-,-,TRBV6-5,TGTGCCAGCAGTAACGGAGAGACCCAGTACTTC,CASSNGETQYF
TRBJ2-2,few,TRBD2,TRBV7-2,TGTGCCAGCAGCCCCCAAAGCGGGAGGGCCGGGACCGGGGAGCTGTTTTTT,CASSPQSGRAGTGELFF
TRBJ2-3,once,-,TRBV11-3,TGTGCCAGCAGCTGGACACCCGCCGCAACAGATACGCAGTATTTT,CASSWTPAATDTQYF
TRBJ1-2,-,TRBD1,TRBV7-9,TGTGCCAGCAGTCCCGGACAGGGGGCTGTTGACTATGGCTACACCTTC,CASSPGQGAVDYGYTF